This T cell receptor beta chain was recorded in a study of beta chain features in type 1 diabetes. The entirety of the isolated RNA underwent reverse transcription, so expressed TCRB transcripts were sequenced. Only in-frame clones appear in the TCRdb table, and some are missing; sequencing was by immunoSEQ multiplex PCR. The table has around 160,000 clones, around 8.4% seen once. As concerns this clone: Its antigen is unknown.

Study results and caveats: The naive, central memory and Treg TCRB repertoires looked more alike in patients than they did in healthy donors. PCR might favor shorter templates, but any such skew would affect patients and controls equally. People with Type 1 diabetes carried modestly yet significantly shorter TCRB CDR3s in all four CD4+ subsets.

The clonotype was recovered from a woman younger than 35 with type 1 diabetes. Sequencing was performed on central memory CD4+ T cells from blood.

CDR3 coding DNA: TGCGCCAGCAGCCAGAGTTCCGACAGGTACTATGGCTACACCTTC. It is translated as CASSQSSDRYYGYTF. The genes are TRBV4-3 and TRBJ1-2; perhaps TRBD1 as D (6 bases). The CDR3 covers 15 residues. V was pared by 3 bases and J by 3 bases, with 14 bases between. The germline CDR1 and CDR2 sequences are LGHNA and YSLEER.